This T cell receptor (beta chain) was retrieved from a study of blood T cell repertoires in COVID-19. For the study at large: Material from acute and convalescent COVID-19 was sourced from the United States, Italy and Spain.

The junction had 5 bases not matched to a gene; V was cut back by 6 bases and J by 4 bases. CDR3 length equals 14 residues. CDR1 is LNHDA and CDR2 is SQIVND in the germline V gene (reference sequence). Here immunoSEQ multiplex PCR was the method, and the copy in TCRdb shows in-frame clones only, minus some. Altogether 150,000 to 180,000 clones are present, approximately 85% being singletons, with the ten largest covering 0.63%. The receptor comes from a man aged 60 to 69 with COVID-19, enrolled during active disease. The chain uses TRBV19 and TRBJ1-1; 10 bases are a match to TRBD1. The specimen was peripheral blood. CDR3 bases: TGTGCCAGTAGCCGGGACAGGGGACCCACTGAAGCTTTCTTT. This encodes CASSRDRGPTEAFF.